The 30 T cell receptor beta chains listed next were all sequenced from one sample in a study of human T cells and chemical hapten exposure. TCRdb re-called the RACE reads with MiXCR, one entry per CDR3 protein. The sample has a few hundred thousand distinct CDR3 sequences; about 5% are singletons. Time point noted: pre-sensitization, week 0. The treatment here: therapeutic diphenylcyclopropenone sensitization with weekly scalp DPC. The source was whole blood, collected in connection with sensitization to the hapten diphenylcyclopropenone (DPC). These receptors originate from a young woman with alopecia areata. Some clones in this sample may be carry-over from other donors' samples.

The genes are TRBV7-2 and TRBJ1-5; D is ambiguous. The CDR3 length is 15 residues. Germline CDR1 reads SGHTA; CDR2 reads FQGNSA. V was trimmed by 5 bases and J by 4 bases, leaving 15 bases between them. The CDR3 nucleotides read TGTGCCAGCAGCCCCCAGGCCGCCCTGAATCAGCCCCAGCATTTT. Amino acids: CASSPQAALNQPQHF.

The rearrangement uses TRBV18 and TRBJ1-3; perhaps TRBD1 as D (5 bases). CDR1 and CDR2 from the germline V gene are KGHSH and LQKENI. The CDR3 totals 16 residues. V was cut by 2 bases and J by 0 bases, with 11 bases left in between. The CDR3 nucleotides read TGTGCCAGCTCACCAAGGGGATCCTACTCTGGAAACACCATATATTTT. It codes for CASSPRGSYSGNTIYF.

This clonotype was picked up many times. The CDR3: CASSLAFSSSIWREQFF. The CDR3 nucleotides read TGTGCCAGCAGTTTAGCATTTTCCTCGAGTATATGGAGGGAGCAGTTCTTC. The V and J genes are TRBV12-3 or TRBV12-4 and TRBJ2-1, with TRBD2 as a possible D gene (5 bases). V was shortened by 0 bases and J by 10 bases, with 22 bases between the two germline ends. The CDR3 is 17 residues long.

This clonotype was detected a few times. J is TRBJ2-1 and V is TRBV20-1; D gene ambiguous. The length of the CDR3 is 10 residues. CDR1 and CDR2 (germline): DFQATT, SNEGSKA (reference sequence). V was cut by 2 bases and J by 7 bases, with 3 bases left in between. The CDR3 coding sequence is TGCAGTGCTAGAAGTAATGAGCAGTTCTTC. It translates to CSARSNEQFF.

There are many counts of this clonotype. This chain links TRBV28 with TRBJ2-3, with D tentatively TRBD2 (5 bases). In germline, CDR1 is MDHEN, CDR2 SYDVKM. With 11 bases removed from V and 1 base from J, the gap between germline ends came to 13 bases. This CDR3 contains 13 residues. CDR3 sequence: CAGRLRGTDTQYF. CDR3 DNA sequence: TGTGCCGGTCGATTGAGGGGCACAGATACGCAGTATTTT.

This chain links TRBV14 with TRBJ2-5, with D tentatively TRBD2 (5 bases). The CDR3 is made up of 13 amino acids. V was trimmed by 0 bases and J by 9 bases, leaving 11 bases between them. CDR1 is SGHDN and CDR2 is FVKESK in the germline V gene. The CDR3 DNA reads TGTGCCAGCAGCCAAGAACGGCTCGGGGCCCAGTACTTC. Its protein product is CASSQERLGAQYF. The full variable domain, in which reference TRBV14 and TRBJ2-5 provide the parts outside the CDR3, is EAGVTQFPSHSVIEKGQTVTLRCDPISGHDNLYWYRRVMGKEIKFLLHFVKESKQDESGMPNNRFLAERTGGTYSTLKVQPAELEDSGVYFCASSQERLGAQYFGPGTRLLVL.

This clonotype was counted at least ten times. This chain connects TRBV11-2 to TRBJ1-2; D uncertain. The CDR3 is 13 residues long. Germline V gives CDR1 SGHAT, CDR2 FQNNGV. V lost 4 bases and J 4 bases, leaving 10 bases between the germline ends. DNA of the CDR3: TGTGCCAGCAGCTACCGGGAAACCTATGGCTACACCTTC. This encodes CASSYRETYGYTF.

V gene TRBV5-1 combines with J gene TRBJ2-1, with D perhaps assigned TRBD1 or TRBD2 (6 bases each). This CDR3 has 15 amino acids. Between the trimmed V and J ends, which lost 4 bases and 10 bases, there was a span of 21 bases. Germline V gene lookup returns CDR1 SGHRS and CDR2 YFSETQ. The chain's CDR3 is CASSKVGGLMEEQFF. The DNA of the CDR3 is TGCGCCAGCAGCAAGGTGGGGGGCCTAATGGAGGAGCAGTTCTTC.

This clonotype has a count of ten or more. The CDR3 DNA sequence: TGTGCCAGCAATTTTTTGGACTCCTACAATGAGCAGTTCTTC. Translated: CASNFLDSYNEQFF. V gene TRBV7-8 combines with J gene TRBJ2-1; D is ambiguous. V lost 7 bases and J 0 bases, leaving 10 bases between the germline ends. From germline, CDR1 is SGHVS and CDR2 FQNEAQ. CDR3 length equals 14 residues.

This clonotype was detected many times. The V gene is TRBV6-5, the J gene TRBJ2-1; 12 bases line up with TRBD2. This CDR3 is 15 amino acids long. Germline CDR1 is MNHEY and CDR2 is SVGAGI. V was pared by 3 bases and J by 6 bases, with 3 bases of the junction left unmatched. CDR3 DNA: TGTGCCAGCAGTTATACGACTAGCGGGGGCAATGAGCAGTTCTTC. Residues: CASSYTTSGGNEQFF.

Only a few counts were recorded for this clonotype. J is TRBJ1-2 and V is TRBV12-3 or TRBV12-4; 7 bases match TRBD1. The V and J ends lost 7 bases and 7 bases, in that order; junction bases with no gene match: 15. This CDR3 spans 15 amino acids. The CDR3 sequence is CASTTTTGTSRGYTF. The CDR3 DNA is TGTGCCAGCACCACTACGACAGGGACTAGCCGTGGCTACACCTTC.

By share, this clonotype counts as medium-sized (0.01 to 0.1%). The gene calls are TRBV23-1 and TRBJ1-5; D unresolved. TRBV23-1 is an ORF for which the function is uncertain. With 6 bases removed from V and 0 bases from J, the gap between germline ends came to 21 bases. The CDR3 runs 18 residues. CDR3: CASSKKSQEPYSNQPQHF. The CDR3 nucleotides are TGCGCCAGCAGCAAAAAAAGCCAGGAGCCCTATAGCAATCAGCCCCAGCATTTT.

The rearrangement uses TRBV10-3 and TRBJ2-4; D not resolved. The germline V gene encodes CDR1 ENHRY and CDR2 SYGVKD. The CDR3 loop spans 14 amino acids. Trimming removed 0 bases from V and 11 bases from J, with 14 bases in between. The CDR3 DNA reads TGTGCCATCAGTGAGTCGAAAGGGTCGGAACTTCAGTACTTC. Protein sequence: CAISESKGSELQYF.

This clonotype was counted only a few times. The V call is TRBV18, the J call TRBJ1-1; no clear D gene. CDR1 KGHSH and CDR2 LQKENI come from the germline V gene. V lost 3 bases to trimming and J lost 0 bases, with 14 bases between them. CDR3 length equals 16 residues. For the CDR3, the DNA is TGTGCCAGCTCACCTAAAGGCGGCGCGGTGAACACTGAAGCTTTCTTT. It encodes CASSPKGGAVNTEAFF.

This clonotype was counted a few times. This sequence joins TRBV4-1 and TRBJ2-3, with D possibly being TRBD1 (6 bases). The germline V gene encodes CDR1 MGHRA and CDR2 YSYEKL. V was pared by 0 bases and J by 4 bases, with 14 bases between. The CDR3 sequence is 16 residues long. CDR3 in amino acids: CASSQDSDRLSDTQYF. The CDR3 DNA is TGCGCCAGCAGCCAAGATAGCGACAGGCTGTCAGATACGCAGTATTTT.

V and J are TRBV7-2 and TRBJ2-1; 10 bases are a match to TRBD2. After removal of 1 base from V and 6 bases from J, the junction contained 9 bases not matched to a gene. In germline, CDR1 is SGHTA, CDR2 FQGNSA. This CDR3 has 17 amino acids. CDR3: CASSLVPAGGLGNEQFF. DNA for the CDR3: TGTGCCAGCAGCTTAGTCCCAGCGGGGGGGCTAGGCAATGAGCAGTTCTTC.

This clonotype was seen many times. The junction differs from germline at one of its ends, possibly a read error. The V and J genes are TRBV5-5 and TRBJ1-4, with D possibly TRBD1 on 5 matching bases. The CDR3 extends over 13 amino acids. The germline gives CDR1 SGHKS, CDR2 YYEKEE (reference sequence). The CDR3 protein is CASSLYSAGHPLF. As DNA, the CDR3 is TGTGCCAGCAGCTTGTATAGTGCTGGACACCCTCTCTTT. The full variable domain, with the rest looked up from reference TRBV5-5 and TRBJ1-4, is DAGVTQSPTHLIKTRGQQVTLRCSPISGHKSVSWYQQVLGQGPQFIFQYYEKEERGRGNFPDRFSARQFPNYSSELNVNALLLGDSALYLCASSLYSAGHPLFGSGTQLSVL.

This clonotype was seen ten or more times. This chain links TRBV12-3 or TRBV12-4 with TRBJ2-4; no clear D. This CDR3 spans 14 amino acids. Trimming stripped 2 bases from V and 4 bases from J, with 9 bases between. DNA for the CDR3: TGTGCCAGCAGTTTATCCCCAGGAAAAAACATTCAGTACTTC. It codes for CASSLSPGKNIQYF.

This chain links TRBV5-1 with TRBJ2-3, with 8 bases fitting TRBD1. The V gene's germline CDR1 is SGHRS and CDR2 YFSETQ. Trimming at V came to 5 bases and at J to 2 bases, leaving 7 bases not matched to a gene. This CDR3 is built from 15 residues. The CDR3 here is CASRFGDRLTDTQYF. The DNA of the CDR3 is TGCGCCAGCAGATTTGGGGACAGGCTCACAGATACGCAGTATTTT.

This clonotype showed up many times. The V and J genes are TRBV6-2 or TRBV6-3 and TRBJ1-6; possible D gene TRBD1, 6 bases. Trimming took off 6 bases at V and 7 bases at J, with 13 bases between the two ends. The CDR3 is made up of 14 amino acids. Germline V gene sequence: CDR1 MNHEY, CDR2 SVGEGT. CDR3 DNA sequence: TGTGCCAGCAGGCCCCCAGGGGAGAATTCACCCCTCCACTTT. Its protein is CASRPPGENSPLHF.

This clonotype occurred many times. The V and J genes are TRBV4-1 and TRBJ2-1, with a tentative D call TRBD1 (5 bases). V dropped 4 bases and J dropped 8 bases, with 18 bases sitting between them. CDR1 and CDR2 from the germline V gene are MGHRA and YSYEKL. This CDR3 contains 15 residues. For the CDR3, the DNA is TGCGCCAGCAGCCCTCGACCCACAGGATTTGATGAGCAGTTCTTC. Encoded protein: CASSPRPTGFDEQFF.

This clonotype has at least ten counts. V is TRBV10-3 and J is TRBJ2-1, with 10 bases that match TRBD1. Germline V gene sequence: CDR1 ENHRY, CDR2 SYGVKD. With V trimmed by 6 bases and J by 3 bases, 5 bases remained unmatched. The CDR3 is made up of 15 amino acids. Here the CDR3 DNA reads TGTGCCATCAGGGCCGGGACAGGGGACTACAATGAGCAGTTCTTC. This encodes CAIRAGTGDYNEQFF.

In this sample, this clonotype turned up many times. This chain links TRBV7-3 with TRBJ2-3; TRBD1 might be the D (6 bases). The CDR3 contains 14 residues. V was pared by 8 bases and J by 4 bases, with 16 bases between. Germline CDR1 and CDR2: SGHTA and FQGTGA. CDR3 bases: TGTGCCAGCGGCGGGCAGGGGATCGCAGATACGCAGTATTTT. Translation: CASGGQGIADTQYF. The full variable domain, in which reference TRBV7-3 and TRBJ2-3 provide the parts outside the CDR3, is GAGVSQTPSNKVTEKGKYVELRCDPISGHTALYWYRQSLGQGPEFLIYFQGTGAADDSGLPNDRFFAVRPEGSVSTLKIQRTERGDSAVYLCASGGQGIADTQYFGPGTRLTVL.

This CDR3 is CASSQPSLAIQQAGANVLTF. In DNA, the CDR3 is TGTGCCAGCAGCCAACCCTCACTAGCGATTCAGCAAGCTGGGGCCAACGTCCTGACTTTC. This chain links TRBV4-2 with TRBJ2-6; 7 positions match TRBD2. CDR3 length: 20 amino acids. V lost 2 bases, J lost 2 bases, and 15 bases stayed unmatched. Germline V lookup: CDR1 LGHNA, CDR2 YNFKEQ.

The sample holds a few counts of this clonotype. The chain recombines TRBV27 with TRBJ2-1; 9 nucleotides agree with TRBD1. The CDR3 covers 15 residues. The V and J ends lost 4 bases and 6 bases, in that order; junction bases with no gene match: 7. Germline lookup yields CDR1 MNHEY and CDR2 SMNVEV (reference sequence). The CDR3 sequence: CASSSIGQGFNEQFF. CDR3 DNA: TGTGCCAGCAGTTCCATCGGACAGGGGTTCAATGAGCAGTTCTTC.

This clonotype appeared a few times. The V gene is TRBV12-5, the J gene TRBJ2-1; TRBD2 matches at 9 bases. Germline values: CDR1 LGHNT, CDR2 FRNRAP. The CDR3 totals 15 residues. Trimming removed 7 bases from V and 4 bases from J; junction bases left unmatched: 8. The CDR3 region is CASVLISGGYNEQFF. CDR3 DNA: TGTGCTAGTGTCCTGATTAGCGGGGGATACAATGAGCAGTTCTTC.

This clonotype was recorded a few times. V usage is TRBV18 and J usage is TRBJ1-3; unclear D gene. The V end was cut by 0 bases, the J end by 0 bases, with 6 bases between. The CDR3 covers 15 residues. CDR1 is KGHSH and CDR2 is LQKENI in the germline V gene. CDR3 bases: TGTGCCAGCTCACCACCCGTAAGCTCTGGAAACACCATATATTTT. This gives the protein CASSPPVSSGNTIYF.

V usage is TRBV5-6 and J usage is TRBJ2-2; TRBD2 matches 7 bases. The trim removed 3 bases at V and 2 bases at J, leaving 7 bases unmatched. The germline V gene has CDR1 SGHDT and CDR2 YYEEEE. This CDR3 has 16 amino acids. CDR3 loop: CASSSLPGGNTGELFF. The CDR3 DNA sequence: TGTGCCAGCAGCTCTCTTCCGGGGGGAAACACCGGGGAGCTGTTTTTT.

Regarding this clonotype: This sequence may be a read error, since a much larger clone differs from it by one base. The chain recombines TRBV6-6 with TRBJ1-2; 9 nucleotides agree with TRBD1. CDR1 is MNHNY, CDR2 SVGAGI, per germline (reference sequence). This CDR3 spans 14 amino acids. DNA of the CDR3: TGTGACAGCAGGGAGGACAGGGGAAACTATGGCTACACCTTC. This sequence encodes CDSREDRGNYGYTF.

This clonotype showed up just a few times. The J gene is TRBJ2-7, the V gene TRBV19; D gene uncertain. The CDR3 has 13 residues. CDR1 and CDR2 (germline): LNHDA, SQIVND (reference sequence). With 4 bases removed from V and 2 bases from J, the gap between germline ends came to 9 bases. CDR3 in DNA: TGTGCCAGTAGTACCGGATCCCCCTACGAGCAGTACTTC. Translation gives CASSTGSPYEQYF.